Listed here is a single TCR beta chain. The clone's antigen remains unknown. Base-call qualities are not available, and no considerably larger clone is one nucleotide away. This entry is derived from a study of lymphopenia after photon versus proton radiotherapy (dated by TCRdb to the late 2010s). Background on the whole study: In patients with gastrointestinal tumors who developed high-grade lymphopenia, the study compared the immunological effects of photon radiation therapy with those of proton radiation therapy. A cohort of under 25 patients with gastrointestinal tumors who received either photon or proton therapy and subsequently developed lymphopenia was included. The study aimed to characterize how the two radiation modalities differ in their impact on the immune system.

Spanning cysteine to phenylalanine, the CDR3 consists of 14 amino acids. The only DNA kept is the CDR3, 42 bases in frame from the first base. CDR1 and CDR2 are drawn from the germline V gene: SGHNT, YENEEA. The junction carries 13 bases between V and J, which are trimmed by 5 bases and 2 bases respectively. The method behind the library was the immunoSEQ multiplex PCR assay. Alongside multiparametric flow cytometry, deep sequencing of rearranged TCR beta loci was used to profile the T cell repertoires. TCRdb limited this immuneACCESS table to in-frame rearrangements with V and J called. A share of clones is missing; checked studies link under half to unresolved V genes, and the rest is unexplained. Recorded for this sample are tens of thousands of clones; around four fifths of them occurred a single time. The ten largest clones add up to about 1.3% of the sample. Broad study findings and their caveats: Across the cohort, among patients who died, a greater drop in TCR diversity after the nadir was inversely correlated with overall survival time. The survival association was assessed only in patients who died, and better survival with proton therapy was presented by the authors as a possibility rather than a demonstrated result. After the lymphocyte count nadir, photon-treated repertoires showed oligoclonal expansion, especially of CD8+ Temra cells, which drove the drop in diversity. During treatment, patients who received photon therapy lost naive T cells and TCR diversity and gained effector/memory populations, whereas patients who received proton therapy remained relatively stable.

This material consisted of peripheral blood, taken from a patient treated with proton-based radiotherapy. The V gene is TRBV11-3 and the J gene is TRBJ2-7; confidence is insufficient to name the D gene. The TCR sequence derives from a man in his sixties with pancreatic cancer. Here the CDR3 is given as CASSVRKGPYEQYF. The bases read TGTGCCAGCAGCGTCCGAAAGGGCCCCTACGAGCAGTACTTC.